This T cell receptor (beta chain) was recovered during a study of T cells in Graves' hyperthyroidism and ophthalmopathy. In this sample, this clonotype turned up many times. Its specificity is unknown. Amplified TCR beta CDR3 regions derived from RNA transcripts. HTBI primers were employed in a first-round RT-PCR of the TCR CDR3. A single record per CDR3 protein comes from TCRdb applying MiXCR to the multiplex PCR reads. In the table there are 50,000 to 60,000 distinct CDR3 sequences, around half of which are singletons. Whole-study results and caveats: Ophthalmopathy was separated from stable hyperthyroidism by a 13 V-J model.

V lost 5 bases and J 4 bases, leaving 14 bases between the germline ends. From germline, CDR1 is DFQATT and CDR2 SNEGSKA (reference sequence). The CDR3 totals 13 residues. PBMCs were sourced from more than 9 ml fresh peripheral blood. Material for sequencing was blood. The chain recombines TRBV20-1 with TRBJ1-2, with D possibly TRBD1 on 6 matching bases. The sequence derives from a woman aged 30 to 39 with Graves' ophthalmopathy. The CDR3 region is CSASRGTTYGYTF. The CDR3, as DNA: TGCAGTGCTTCTAGGGGGACAACCTATGGCTACACCTTC.